Detailed here is one T cell receptor beta chain. The antigen remains unidentified. The sample belongs to a study of immune evolution from preneoplasia to lung adenocarcinoma. Deletions cut 10 bases from V and 7 bases from J, with 20 bases between. Germline-derived CDR1 and CDR2 are LNHDA and SQIVND (reference sequence). The length of the CDR3 is 14 residues. The repertoire was sequenced with immunoSEQ multiplex PCR; TCRdb's copy has only in-frame clones and lacks some. The sample has some 9,100 clones, 70% to 80% seen once. General study points: Later-stage lesions appeared to have more T cells, more diversity, less clonality. From normal lung to invasive adenocarcinoma, top clone frequencies appeared to decrease. Highest clonality occurred in KRAS-mutant, not EGFR-mutant or double wild-type, nodules.

V usage is TRBV19 and J usage is TRBJ2-1; TRBD1 might be the D (5 bases). This TCR derives from a donor aged 70 or older with lung adenocarcinoma. What was sequenced was FFPE minimally invasive lung adenocarcinoma tissue. Here the CDR3 reads CATNPLTDKNEQFF. For the CDR3, the DNA is TGTGCCACCAATCCTCTGACAGACAAGAATGAGCAGTTCTTC.